This TCR beta chain was documented in a study of T cell clonality in common variable immunodeficiency (dated by TCRdb to between 2014 and 2016). Study-level results and caveats: Despite equal DNA input, controls averaged approximately 84,000 unique sequences per sample versus about 31,547 in CVID samples. Compared with healthy controls, CVID subjects showed increased TCRbeta clonality (t-test p = 0.018), a feature most characteristic of about a third of subjects. The authors noted that sequencing repertoires of T cell subpopulations would be needed to clarify what caused the increased clonality in CVID. Reportedly, TCRbeta sequences from CVID had fewer deletions and N-nucleotide insertions, and highly modified clones with 13 or more V deletions were absent from CVID. Healthy controls shared more TCRbeta clones with each other than CVID subjects shared among themselves (p < 0.0001). Patient heterogeneity within the CVID cohort put limits on correlating repertoire features with clinical complications.

Most of the CVID patients and most of the healthy controls were of Caucasian heritage. Heparinized peripheral whole blood samples of about 5 to 8 ml were collected from each donor. TCRbeta CDR3 repertoires were sequenced from genomic DNA of adults with common variable immune deficiency (CVID) and healthy adult controls. There were 22 healthy adult volunteers in the control group (around twelve female and some ten male), ranging in age from 23 to 66 years, with a mean age of 34. Diluted blood was subjected to density centrifugation over Hypaque 1077 or Ficoll-Paque for isolation of peripheral blood mononuclear cells. Genomic DNA was obtained from unsorted mononuclear cells through either Qiagen column purification or a centrifugation-based method. For sequencing, equivalent amounts of genomic DNA were input from CVID and control samples. For every sample, a 60 bp segment covering the rearranged TCRbeta CDR3 region was amplified and then sequenced. The immunoSEQ assay, a bias-corrected multiplex PCR with high-throughput sequencing, was employed for TCRbeta amplification. For the original study's pipeline: Every unique nucleotide sequence was considered a clone and was annotated with V, D and J genes, copy number and frequency. Sequences were labeled productive if in frame, and non-productive if out of frame or containing stop codons. As previously described, Shannon's entropy was used to calculate clonality. The predicted amino acid sequences of productive clones were used to derive the mean CDR3 Kyte-Doolittle hydropathy. Hierarchical clustering of scaled V gene usage was performed with the R hclust function using Manhattan distance and complete linkage. Sharing of clones by CDR3 amino acid sequence was evaluated through resampling of 12 repertoires per group over 100 rounds. The repertoires were searched for about 70 published EBV-specific TCRbeta sequences and 245 published CMV-specific TCRbeta sequences. After a couple of CVID samples that produced fewer than 10,000 sequences were dropped from the analysis, some 40 CVID repertoires remained. TCRdb retrieved this table from immuneACCESS and kept in-frame rearrangements only. Not all clones are present; in checked studies, unresolved V genes account for under half, and no reason is known for the remainder. V and J calls and clone size follow that table, whereas D and trimming were derived from the DNA. The sample comprises about 41,000 clones, and every one was counted more than once. Jointly, the top ten make up about 1.3% of the sample.

This clone has at least ten counts. Its antigen target is currently unknown. The read ends 3 residues shy of where the CDR3 ends; the end is completed using the germline J gene. The CDR3 numbers 14 residues from cysteine through phenylalanine. Shown are 33 bases from within the CDR3, in frame from base 1. V loses 4 bases at its end and J loses 4 bases; junction bases beyond the gene matches: 5. CDR1 and CDR2, per the germline V gene, are SGHDT and YYEEEE. The specimen sequenced was peripheral blood mononuclear cells. The rearrangement joined TRBV5-6 to TRBJ1-2, and 9 bases in between align with TRBD1. The sequence was collected from a person aged 18 to 75 in good health. This receptor has the CDR3 CASSIGQGIYGYTF. CDR3 bases read: TGTGCCAGCAGCATAGGACAGGGGATCTATGGC. The full variable domain, completed from the reference TRBV5-6 and TRBJ1-2 proteins outside the CDR3, reads DAGVTQSPTHLIKTRGQQVTLRCSPKSGHDTVSWYQQALGQGPQFIFQYYEEEERQRGNFPDRFSGHQFPNYSSELNVNALLLGDSALYLCASSIGQGIYGYTFGSGTRLTVV.